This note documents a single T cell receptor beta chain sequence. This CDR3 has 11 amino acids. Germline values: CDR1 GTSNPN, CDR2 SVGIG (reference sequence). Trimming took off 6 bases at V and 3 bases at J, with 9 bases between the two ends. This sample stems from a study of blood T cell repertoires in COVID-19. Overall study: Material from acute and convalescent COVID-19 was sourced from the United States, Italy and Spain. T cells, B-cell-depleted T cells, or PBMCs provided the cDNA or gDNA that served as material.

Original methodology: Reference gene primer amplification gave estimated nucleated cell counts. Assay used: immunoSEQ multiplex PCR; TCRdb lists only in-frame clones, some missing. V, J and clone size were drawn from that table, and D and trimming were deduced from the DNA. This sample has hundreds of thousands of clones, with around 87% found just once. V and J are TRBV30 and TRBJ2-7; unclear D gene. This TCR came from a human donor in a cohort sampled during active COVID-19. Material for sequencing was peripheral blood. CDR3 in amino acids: CACTEHYEQYF. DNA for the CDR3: TGTGCCTGTACAGAACACTACGAGCAGTACTTC.